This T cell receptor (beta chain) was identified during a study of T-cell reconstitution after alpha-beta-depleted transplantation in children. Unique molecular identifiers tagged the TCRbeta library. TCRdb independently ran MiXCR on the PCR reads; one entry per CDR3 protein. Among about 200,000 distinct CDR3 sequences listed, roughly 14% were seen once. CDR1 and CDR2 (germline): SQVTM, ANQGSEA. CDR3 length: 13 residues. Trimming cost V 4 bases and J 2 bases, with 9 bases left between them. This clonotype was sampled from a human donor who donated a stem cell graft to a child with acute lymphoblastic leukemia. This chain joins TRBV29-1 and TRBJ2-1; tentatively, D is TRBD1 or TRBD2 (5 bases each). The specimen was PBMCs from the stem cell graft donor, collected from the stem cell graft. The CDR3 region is CSVAWDPYNEQFF. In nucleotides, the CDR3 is TGCAGCGTTGCGTGGGACCCCTACAATGAGCAGTTCTTC.